The 15 T cell receptor beta chains given below trace back to one sample, sequenced in a study of cytomegalovirus exposure and HLA in healthy donors. The PCR ran on 60 Vbeta and 13 Jbeta primers. Sequenced by immunoSEQ multiplex PCR; TCRdb stores in-frame clones only, minus some. Here the sample spans fewer than 110,000 clones, around 85% being singletons. The sample comprised PBMCs. These receptors were obtained from a man in his thirties or forties in good health and CMV-seronegative.

The rearrangement joins TRBV5-4 to TRBJ1-2; the D is unclear. V dropped 0 bases and J dropped 4 bases, with 7 bases sitting between them. Germline lookup yields CDR1 SGHNT and CDR2 YYREEE (reference sequence). The CDR3 length is 13 residues. For the CDR3, the DNA is TGTGCCAGCAGCTTGGATGGCAGCTATGGCTACACCTTC. Its protein is CASSLDGSYGYTF.

The gene calls are TRBV5-1 and TRBJ1-1; the match to TRBD1 covers 7 bases. V lost 3 bases to trimming and J lost 8 bases; unmatched junction nucleotides: 10. The CDR3 runs 14 residues. In germline, CDR1 is SGHRS, CDR2 YFSETQ. In DNA, the CDR3 is TGCGCCAGCAGCTCAAAGACAGGGACTGCCGAAGCTTTCTTT. As protein: CASSSKTGTAEAFF. Full variable domain (missing parts from reference TRBV5-1 and TRBJ1-1): KAGVTQTPRYLIKTRGQQVTLSCSPISGHRSVSWYQQTPGQGLQFLFEYFSETQRNKGNFPGRFSGRQFSNSRSEMNVSTLELGDSALYLCASSSKTGTAEAFFGQGTRLTVV.

V usage is TRBV19 and J usage is TRBJ2-6; 9 nucleotides line up with TRBD1. Germline CDR1 LNHDA, CDR2 SQIVND (reference sequence). CDR3 length: 16 residues. The junction had 8 bases not matched to a gene; V was cut back by 11 bases and J by 0 bases. This CDR3 reads CASGTGTISGANVLTF. Written as DNA, the CDR3 is TGTGCCTCCGGGACAGGGACTATCTCTGGGGCCAACGTCCTGACTTTC. Using reference TRBV19 and TRBJ2-6 for the parts outside the CDR3, the full variable domain is DGGITQSPKYLFRKEGQNVTLSCEQNLNHDAMYWYRQDPGQGLRLIYYSQIVNDFQKGDIAEGYSVSREKKESFPLTVTSAQKNPTAFYLCASGTGTISGANVLTFGAGSRLTVL.

The chain is built from TRBV7-9 and TRBJ2-2; D unclear. Trimming pared 2 bases from V and 1 base from J, leaving 8 bases between. Per germline, CDR1 SEHNR and CDR2 FQNEAQ (reference sequence). This CDR3 has 15 residues. CDR3 DNA sequence: TGTGCCAGCAGCTTAAGGCGGAGGAACACCGGGGAGCTGTTTTTT. Its protein product is CASSLRRRNTGELFF. Drawing the rest from reference TRBV7-9 and TRBJ2-2, the complete variable domain is DTGVSQNPRHKITKRGQNVTFRCDPISEHNRLYWYRQTLGQGPEFLTYFQNEAQLEKSRLLSDRFSAERPKGSFSTLEIQRTEQGDSAMYLCASSLRRRNTGELFFGEGSRLTVL.

V is TRBV5-1 and J is TRBJ1-1; 8 bases are a match to TRBD1. Trimming took 4 bases from V and 9 from J; bases not matched to a gene: 11. The CDR3 spans 14 residues. Germline CDR1 SGHRS, CDR2 YFSETQ. The CDR3 loop is CASSHKDREDKAFF. DNA for the CDR3: TGCGCCAGCAGCCATAAGGACAGGGAGGATAAAGCTTTCTTT.

The genes are TRBV28 and TRBJ1-1; 7 positions match TRBD1. Germline CDR1 MDHEN, CDR2 SYDVKM. The CDR3 covers 18 residues. V gave up 6 bases and J gave up 11 bases; unmatched junction bases: 27. In nucleotides, the CDR3 is TGTGCCAGCAGGGAAGACAGGGAGAAATTGATTATGGAGGAAAGGGCTTTCTTT. Protein sequence: CASREDREKLIMEERAFF.

With respect to this clone: Other DNA sequences in this sample translate to the same CDR3. The chain combines TRBV2 with TRBJ1-1; 9 nucleotides line up with TRBD1. With V trimmed by 7 bases and J by 5 bases, 8 bases remained unmatched. Germline V lookup: CDR1 SNHLY, CDR2 FYNNEI. The length of the CDR3 is 14 residues. The CDR3: CASITGGAGTEAFF. The CDR3 DNA reads TGTGCCAGCATTACAGGGGGCGCGGGAACTGAAGCTTTCTTT.

This chain connects TRBV6-1 to TRBJ2-5; perhaps TRBD1 as D (6 bases). The CDR3 covers 14 residues. CDR1 and CDR2 (germline): MNHNS, SASEGT. The V gene lost 2 bases and the J gene lost 5 bases, with 12 bases spanning the gap. The CDR3 here is CASSETGIGETQYF. The CDR3 region has the DNA TGTGCCAGCAGTGAAACAGGGATAGGGGAGACCCAGTACTTC.

The genes are TRBV19 and TRBJ2-1; D possibly corresponds to TRBD2 (6 bases). Germline-derived CDR1 and CDR2 are LNHDA and SQIVND (reference sequence). Trimming cost V 1 base and J 4 bases, with 17 bases left between them. The CDR3 totals 17 residues. Here the CDR3 DNA reads TGTGCCAGTAGTATAGGGCCCCTACGGGGGATATACAATGAGCAGTTCTTC. Protein: CASSIGPLRGIYNEQFF.

In its sample, this clone was seen once. This chain uses TRBV4-2 with TRBJ2-1, with D perhaps TRBD2 (5 bases). Germline CDR1 reads LGHNA; CDR2 reads YNFKEQ. The CDR3 totals 13 residues. Trimming took 0 bases from V and 10 from J, leaving 10 bases between them. CDR3 protein: CASSQDITREQFF. DNA for the CDR3: TGTGCCAGCAGCCAAGATATTACTAGGGAGCAGTTCTTC.

The chain couples TRBV6-5 to TRBJ2-1; 7 nucleotides align to TRBD1. Unmatched junction bases numbered 3, after V lost 5 bases and J lost 8 bases. The germline CDR1 and CDR2 sequences are MNHEY and SVGAGI. The CDR3 is made up of 12 amino acids. The CDR3 coding sequence is TGTGCCAGCAGTCGACAGGGCGATGAGCAGTTCTTC. Amino acids: CASSRQGDEQFF.

CDR3 sequence reads: CASEVGGGSNTGELFF. Written as DNA, the CDR3 is TGTGCCAGCGAAGTGGGGGGGGGTTCGAACACCGGGGAGCTGTTTTTT. The J gene is TRBJ2-2, the V gene TRBV2, with TRBD2 identical over 7 bases. V shed 8 bases, J shed 0 bases, and the junction held 9 bases outside the gene matches. There are 16 residues in the CDR3. CDR1 SNHLY and CDR2 FYNNEI come from the germline V gene.

The rearrangement links TRBV29-1 to TRBJ2-3, with 10 bases aligning to TRBD1. There are 13 residues in the CDR3. Germline V gene data show CDR1 as SQVTM and CDR2 as ANQGSEA. Germline trimming cut 8 bases from V and 2 bases from J; bases unmatched to any gene: 4. The DNA of the CDR3 is TGCAGCTCCCGACAGGGGGCCACAGATACGCAGTATTTT. Its protein is CSSRQGATDTQYF.

This clone was recorded only once. This chain connects TRBV5-6 to TRBJ2-5; 11 nucleotides line up with TRBD2. Per the germline V gene, CDR1 is SGHDT and CDR2 is YYEEEE. The V and J ends lost 4 bases and 4 bases, in that order; junction bases with no gene match: 12. The CDR3 contains 17 residues. CDR3 in DNA: TGTGCCAGCAGCGATACTCGGACTAGCGGGCCCGGAGAGACCCAGTACTTC. It yields the protein CASSDTRTSGPGETQYF. Based on the CDR3 plus reference TRBV5-6 and TRBJ2-5, the full variable domain is DAGVTQSPTHLIKTRGQQVTLRCSPKSGHDTVSWYQQALGQGPQFIFQYYEEEERQRGNFPDRFSGHQFPNYSSELNVNALLLGDSALYLCASSDTRTSGPGETQYFGPGTRLLVL.

The chain has TRBV30 and TRBJ1-5; 7 bases map to TRBD1. The CDR3 has 13 amino acids. J gave up 5 bases and V 5 bases, and 6 bases lay outside the gene matches. CDR1 and CDR2 from the germline V gene are GTSNPN and SVGIG (reference sequence). DNA for the CDR3: TGTGCCTGGTCGGGACAGCAATATCAGCCCCAGCATTTT. This encodes CAWSGQQYQPQHF.